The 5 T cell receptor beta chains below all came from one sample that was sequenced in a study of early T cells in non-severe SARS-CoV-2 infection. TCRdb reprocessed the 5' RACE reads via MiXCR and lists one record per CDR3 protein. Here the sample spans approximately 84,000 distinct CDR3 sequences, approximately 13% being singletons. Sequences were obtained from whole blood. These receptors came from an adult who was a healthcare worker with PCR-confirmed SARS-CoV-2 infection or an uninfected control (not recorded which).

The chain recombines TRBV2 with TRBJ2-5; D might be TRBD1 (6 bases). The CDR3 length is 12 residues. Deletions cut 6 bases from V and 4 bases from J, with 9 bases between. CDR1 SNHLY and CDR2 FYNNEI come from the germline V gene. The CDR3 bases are TGTGCCAGCAGGGACAGAGGAGAGACCCAGTACTTC. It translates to CASRDRGETQYF.

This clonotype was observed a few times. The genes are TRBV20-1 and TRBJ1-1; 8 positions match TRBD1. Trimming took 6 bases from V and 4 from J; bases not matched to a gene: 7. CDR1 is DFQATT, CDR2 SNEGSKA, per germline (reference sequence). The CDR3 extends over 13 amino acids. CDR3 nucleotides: TGCAGTGCAACCACAGGGGGGAGCACTGAAGCTTTCTTT. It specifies CSATTGGSTEAFF.

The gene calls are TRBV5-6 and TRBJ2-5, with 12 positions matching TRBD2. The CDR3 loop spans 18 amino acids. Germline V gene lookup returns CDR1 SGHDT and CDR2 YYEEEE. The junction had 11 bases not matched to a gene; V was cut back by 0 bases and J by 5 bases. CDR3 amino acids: CASSLGLAGGPLLETQYF. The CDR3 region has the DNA TGTGCCAGCAGCTTGGGTCTAGCGGGAGGGCCGCTTTTGGAGACCCAGTACTTC.

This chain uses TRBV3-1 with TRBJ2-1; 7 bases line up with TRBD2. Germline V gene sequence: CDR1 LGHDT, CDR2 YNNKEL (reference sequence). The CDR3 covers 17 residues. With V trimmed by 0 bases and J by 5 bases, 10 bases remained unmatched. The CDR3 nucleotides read TGTGCCAGCAGCCAAGACGGCGCGGGAGTTGGGAACAATGAGCAGTTCTTC. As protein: CASSQDGAGVGNNEQFF.

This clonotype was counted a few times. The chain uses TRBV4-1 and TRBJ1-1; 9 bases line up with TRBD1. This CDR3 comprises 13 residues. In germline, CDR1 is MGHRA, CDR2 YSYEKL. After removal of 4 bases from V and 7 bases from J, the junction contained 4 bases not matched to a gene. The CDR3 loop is CASSRTGVGEAFF. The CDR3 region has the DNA TGCGCCAGCAGCCGGACAGGGGTGGGTGAAGCTTTCTTT.